Given below is one T cell receptor (beta chain) in context. Its antigen is not known. The data derive from a study of shared clonotypes between healthy human individuals. Study overall: CD4 naive and memory got three plates each, CD8 naive two, CD8 memory one. Study-level points and caveats: Of the naive CD4 clonotypes, roughly 5% were shared across a few donors. Naive subsets tended to show greater estimated richness than memory subsets.

A CD45RA+ naive subset and a CD45RA-negative memory subset were split from CD4+ cells. The V end was cut by 6 bases, the J end by 4 bases, with 19 bases between. Germline V gene lookup returns CDR1 SNHLY and CDR2 FYNNEI. The CDR3 runs to 15 residues. Data came from immunoSEQ multiplex PCR; TCRdb stores just in-frame clones and leaves some out. Here the sample spans around 2.5 million clones, 93% being singletons. Source material: naive CD4+ T cells from PBMCs. The sample's subset: CD45RA+ positively selected. This receptor was identified in a man aged 18 to 30 in good health. Some clones in this sample may be carry-over from other donors' samples. This chain uses TRBV2 with TRBJ2-7, with D possibly being TRBD1 (6 bases). The CDR3: CASRSNEGVNYEQYF. CDR3 DNA: TGTGCCAGCAGGTCGAACGAGGGGGTAAATTACGAGCAGTACTTC. The entire variable domain, with the rest obtained from reference TRBV2 and TRBJ2-7, is as follows: EPEVTQTPSHQVTQMGQEVILRCVPISNHLYFYWYRQILGQKVEFLVSFYNNEISEKSEIFDDQFSVERPDGSNFTLKIRSTKLEDSAMYFCASRSNEGVNYEQYFGPGTRLTVT.